Shown below are 20 T cell receptor beta chains from a single sample sequenced in a study of cytomegalovirus exposure and HLA in healthy donors. The PCR contained 60 Vbeta and 13 Jbeta primers. Using immunoSEQ multiplex PCR, the repertoire was profiled, and TCRdb retains in-frame clones only, with some absent. The top ten hold 1.2% of the sample, which has 110,000 to 150,000 clones, around 85% seen once. Source material: PBMCs. These receptors all come from a female donor in good health and CMV-seronegative.

J is TRBJ1-3 and V is TRBV4-1; a possible D gene is TRBD1 (6 bases). In germline, CDR1 is MGHRA, CDR2 YSYEKL. V gave up 1 base and J gave up 0 bases, with 7 bases separating them. This CDR3 is built from 15 residues. DNA for the CDR3: TGCGCCAGCAGCCAAGGGACAGTCTCTGGAAACACCATATATTTT. Translated, it gives CASSQGTVSGNTIYF.

The rearrangement uses TRBV29-1 and TRBJ2-7; 9 nucleotides agree with TRBD1. Germline loops: CDR1 SQVTM, CDR2 ANQGSEA. The CDR3 runs to 12 residues. With 7 bases clipped from V and 2 bases from J, the junction kept 3 bases outside the gene matches. CDR3 coding DNA: TGCAGCGGTGGACAGGGGACCTACGAGCAGTACTTC. It is translated as CSGGQGTYEQYF.

This clone showed up just a few times. Other DNA sequences in the sample encode the same CDR3. The chain links TRBV6-5 to TRBJ2-1, with TRBD2 identical over 7 bases. The germline V gene has CDR1 MNHEY and CDR2 SVGAGI. The length of the CDR3 is 13 residues. J gave up 5 bases and V 7 bases, and 5 bases lay outside the gene matches. The DNA of the CDR3 is TGTGCCAGCAATAAGCGGGAAAACAATGAGCAGTTCTTC. Protein: CASNKRENNEQFF.

V is TRBV18 and J is TRBJ2-7; 11 positions match TRBD2. In germline, CDR1 is KGHSH, CDR2 LQKENI. The CDR3 extends over 18 amino acids. The J segment lost 0 bases and the V segment lost 3 bases, leaving 10 bases of the junction unmatched. The CDR3 nucleotides read TGTGCCAGCTCACCCCGGACTTCGACTAGCGGGAACTCCTACGAGCAGTACTTC. This sequence encodes CASSPRTSTSGNSYEQYF.

The J gene is TRBJ1-5, the V gene TRBV30; tentative D call: TRBD1 (5 bases). Germline V gene data show CDR1 as GTSNPN and CDR2 as SVGIG (reference sequence). The V end was cut by 2 bases, the J end by 1 base, with 6 bases between. CDR3 length: 13 amino acids. CDR3 loop: CAWSRGSNQPQHF. The CDR3 nucleotides read TGTGCCTGGAGTAGGGGAAGCAATCAGCCCCAGCATTTT.

The chain joins TRBV7-9 to TRBJ2-5; tentatively, D is TRBD2 (5 bases). Germline CDR1 reads SEHNR; CDR2 reads FQNEAQ (reference sequence). V gave up 3 bases and J gave up 1 base, with 12 bases separating them. The CDR3 runs to 15 residues. CDR3 nucleotide sequence: TGTGCCAGCAGCTTCGATACTAGAGCCCAAGAGACCCAGTACTTC. Its protein is CASSFDTRAQETQYF.

With regard to this clone: Other DNA sequences in this sample translate to the same CDR3. CDR3 region: CASSLARSSYNEQFF. CDR3 DNA: TGTGCCAGCAGCTTAGCCCGGAGCTCCTACAATGAGCAGTTCTTC. The chain uses TRBV11-2 and TRBJ2-1; unclear D gene. V gave up 1 base and J gave up 0 bases, with 7 bases separating them. The germline V gene has CDR1 SGHAT and CDR2 FQNNGV. This CDR3 spans 15 amino acids.

There are a few counts of this clone. The chain uses TRBV5-6 and TRBJ1-3; D gene uncertain. With 0 bases removed from V and 0 bases from J, the gap between germline ends came to 4 bases. The V gene's germline CDR1 is SGHDT and CDR2 YYEEEE. The CDR3 is 14 residues long. The DNA for the CDR3 is TGTGCCAGCAGCTTGGGCAGCTCTGGAAACACCATATATTTT. Protein: CASSLGSSGNTIYF. Full variable domain (missing parts from reference TRBV5-6 and TRBJ1-3): DAGVTQSPTHLIKTRGQQVTLRCSPKSGHDTVSWYQQALGQGPQFIFQYYEEEERQRGNFPDRFSGHQFPNYSSELNVNALLLGDSALYLCASSLGSSGNTIYFGEGSWLTVV.

The chain joins TRBV5-4 to TRBJ1-2, with TRBD1 identical over 9 bases. CDR1 SGHNT and CDR2 YYREEE come from the germline V gene (reference sequence). With V trimmed by 4 bases and J by 8 bases, 12 bases remained unmatched. The length of the CDR3 is 15 residues. The CDR3 DNA is TGTGCCAGCAGCCCAATGGGGGACAGGGTTTGGGGCTACACCTTC. Its protein is CASSPMGDRVWGYTF.

The rearrangement uses TRBV4-2 and TRBJ2-1; 12 bases match TRBD2. CDR1 is LGHNA and CDR2 is YNFKEQ in the germline V gene. CDR3 length equals 16 residues. V was pared by 4 bases and J by 1 base, with 2 bases of the junction left unmatched. The CDR3 here is CASSPGTSGSYNEQFF. CDR3 in DNA: TGTGCCAGCAGCCCCGGGACTAGCGGGTCCTACAATGAGCAGTTCTTC.

This rearrangement joins TRBV11-2 to TRBJ1-2; D is possibly TRBD1 (5 bases). The CDR3 spans 13 residues. V was shortened by 5 bases and J by 4 bases, with 11 bases between the two germline ends. Germline V gene sequence: CDR1 SGHAT, CDR2 FQNNGV. The CDR3 coding sequence is TGTGCCAGCAGCCGGCAGGGACTCTATGGCTACACCTTC. The encoded protein is CASSRQGLYGYTF.

This clone has only a few counts. V is TRBV30 and J is TRBJ2-7, with 7 nucleotides matching TRBD1. V trimming: 7 bases; J trimming: 2 bases; junction bases outside the gene matches: 8. The CDR3 runs to 13 residues. Looked up from germline, CDR1 is GTSNPN and CDR2 is SVGIG (reference sequence). CDR3 sequence reads: CASSEGAAYEQYF. CDR3 coding DNA: TGTGCCTCCAGTGAGGGGGCCGCCTACGAGCAGTACTTC.

The rearrangement links TRBV6-7 to TRBJ1-1; 8 bases are a match to TRBD1. TRBV6-7 is an ORF; its function is uncertain. This CDR3 comprises 17 residues. J was trimmed by 3 bases and V by 7 bases; bases with no gene match: 16. CDR3: CASIMEDRAFKDTEAFF. The CDR3, as DNA: TGTGCCAGCATAATGGAGGACAGGGCGTTCAAGGACACTGAAGCTTTCTTT.

The V and J genes are TRBV7-9 and TRBJ1-1; D is uncertain. Trimming stripped 5 bases from V and 9 bases from J, with 16 bases between. Looked up from germline, CDR1 is SEHNR and CDR2 is FQNEAQ (reference sequence). The length of the CDR3 is 13 residues. The CDR3 here is CASSRKEQTQAFF. The CDR3 DNA reads as TGTGCCAGCAGCCGAAAGGAACAGACCCAAGCTTTCTTT.

CDR3 loop: CASSITGQGGNEQFF. As DNA, the CDR3 is TGCGCCAGCAGTATTACGGGGCAGGGAGGGAATGAGCAGTTCTTC. The chain uses TRBV10-1 and TRBJ2-1, with 7 bases aligning to TRBD2. Germline V gene lookup returns CDR1 WNHNN and CDR2 SYGVQD (reference sequence). The J segment lost 7 bases and the V segment lost 5 bases, leaving 11 bases of the junction unmatched. This CDR3 has 15 residues.

This chain joins TRBV2 and TRBJ2-7; D possibly corresponds to TRBD1 (5 bases). Germline loops: CDR1 SNHLY, CDR2 FYNNEI. The V end lost 4 bases, the J end lost 1 base, and 17 bases lay between the germline ends. The CDR3 is 16 amino acids. The CDR3 protein is CASSGRQGSASYEQYF. The CDR3 coding sequence is TGTGCCAGCAGTGGCAGGCAGGGCTCAGCATCCTACGAGCAGTACTTC. The full variable domain, rest sourced from reference TRBV2 and TRBJ2-7, is EPEVTQTPSHQVTQMGQEVILRCVPISNHLYFYWYRQILGQKVEFLVSFYNNEISEKSEIFDDQFSVERPDGSNFTLKIRSTKLEDSAMYFCASSGRQGSASYEQYFGPGTRLTVT.

The count of this clone is one. The chain is built from TRBV27 and TRBJ1-1; no firm D call. This CDR3 is 11 amino acids long. V was shortened by 6 bases and J by 1 base, with 3 bases between the two germline ends. Germline loops: CDR1 MNHEY, CDR2 SMNVEV (reference sequence). The CDR3 here is CASSKNTEAFF. The DNA for the CDR3 is TGTGCCAGCAGCAAGAACACTGAAGCTTTCTTT.

This chain links TRBV28 with TRBJ1-2; weak D call: TRBD1 (6 bases). V was clipped by 7 bases and J by 8 bases, with 11 bases between them. The V gene's germline CDR1 is MDHEN and CDR2 SYDVKM. The CDR3 runs 11 residues. This CDR3 is CASTTGFGYTF. CDR3 DNA sequence: TGTGCCAGCACTACAGGGTTCGGCTACACCTTC.

The chain is built from TRBV28 and TRBJ1-5, with D hard to call. This CDR3 has 12 amino acids. V shed 1 base and J shed 9 bases, with 7 bases lying between them. Germline-derived CDR1 and CDR2 are MDHEN and SYDVKM. CDR3 DNA: TGTGCCAGCAGTTTATCCGGGTGGCCCCAGCATTTT. Protein product: CASSLSGWPQHF.

The chain uses TRBV7-2 and TRBJ1-2; no reliable D call. Germline CDR1 reads SGHTA; CDR2 reads FQGNSA. The CDR3 loop spans 14 amino acids. V lost 4 bases and J lost 10, with 19 bases in between. The chain's CDR3 is CASSSQPGGPDYTF. The CDR3 DNA sequence: TGTGCCAGCAGCTCCCAACCGGGAGGTCCCGACTACACCTTC. The entire variable domain, with the rest obtained from reference TRBV7-2 and TRBJ1-2, is as follows: GAGVSQSPSNKVTEKGKDVELRCDPISGHTALYWYRQSLGQGLEFLIYFQGNSAPDKSGLPSDRFSAERTGGSVSTLTIQRTQQEDSAVYLCASSSQPGGPDYTFGSGTRLTVV.